The clone carrying this TCR beta chain was picked up a small number of times. The antigen remains undetermined. Deletions cut 1 base from V and 0 bases from J, with 13 bases between. CDR3 length: 18 amino acids. Per germline, CDR1 SEHNR and CDR2 FQNEAQ (reference sequence). The data originate from a study of blood T cells in healthy people across ages. Primed by a sample-barcoded 5' primer and a J-beta primer mix, a second PCR proceeded for about 6 to 12 cycles. A single record per CDR3 protein comes from TCRdb applying MiXCR to the 5' RACE reads. The sample lists approximately 800,000 distinct CDR3 sequences, under 30% occurring once. Whole-study findings and limits: Across samples, TCR beta diversity tracked strongly with naive T cell percentage. The lack of PBMC sorting stopped any conclusive naive versus antigen-experienced comparison.

The same specimen was also included in a second study, on T cells of mothers and their children.

V and J are TRBV7-9 and TRBJ2-6, with D unresolved. The sequencing input was blood. This TCR was sampled from a boy between 10 and 17 years old in good health. CDR3 residues: CASSLGARILSGANVLTF. CDR3 DNA: TGTGCCAGCAGCTTAGGAGCAAGGATTCTCTCTGGGGCCAACGTCCTGACTTTC. Looking up the rest from reference TRBV7-9 and TRBJ2-6 gives the full variable domain: DTGVSQNPRHKITKRGQNVTFRCDPISEHNRLYWYRQTLGQGPEFLTYFQNEAQLEKSRLLSDRFSAERPKGSFSTLEIQRTEQGDSAMYLCASSLGARILSGANVLTFGAGSRLTVL.